The TCR beta chain under discussion was sequenced for a study of cytomegalovirus exposure and HLA in healthy donors (dated 2017 in TCRdb). For the study in its entirety: In an earlier analysis of fewer than 750 of the donors, under 300 Gb of sequence data and 90 million to 120 million unique TCR beta sequences from 150 million to 200 million T cells were reported. Donor age, sex, ethnicity and CMV serostatus were compiled alongside the repertoire data. The T cell repertoires of 550 to 850 subjects were profiled by immunosequencing and related to cytomegalovirus serostatus. The study aimed to test whether signatures of past pathogen exposure could be identified by cataloging public T cell receptors. Every discovery cohort repertoire had been produced on one sequencing platform. HLA typing included class I and class II loci at four-digit resolution. To predict cytomegalovirus infection status, the study brought together high-throughput TCR immunosequencing, statistical association of individual TCRs with disease status, and machine learning. To study patterns of TCR occurrence, a later analysis re-analyzed previously published TCR beta repertoires from 500 to 850 donors and added high-resolution HLA genotyping. Roughly five DR-DQ haplotypes were treated as single units for association and clustering because of strong linkage in the cohort. The number of typed donors differed by locus: about 620-630 for A, B, C, DRB1 and DQB1; some 540 for DQA1; over 600 for DPA1; and some 450 for DPB1. Rather than using new phenotypic data, the later analysis identified candidate immune exposures from TCR beta sequences and from how often those sequences occurred across donors. To decide whether each TCR beta V gene segment behaved as functional or pseudogenic, an earlier analysis of some 600 of the donors relied on high-throughput TCR beta sequencing. Along with the roughly 700-subject first cohort, a separate validation cohort of over a hundred different subjects was used. Among the roughly 400 genotyped donors, roughly 80% belonged to the genetic ancestry cluster associated with self-reported Caucasian donors. Across around 400 genotyped donors of the cohort, an average of about 240,000 unique TCR beta nucleotide sequences per donor were sequenced, and around 20% of those sequences were non-productive. About 310 gigabases of sequencing data and approximately 85 million unique TCR sequences were included in an early release covering around 650 HLA-typed donors. In a later genetic analysis, genome-wide SNP genotypes for about 55% of the roughly 700 donors were used, and that subset was treated as a discovery cohort. What the work shows at the level of the full study, not this receptor alone: Seventeen rarely observed V segments, including chromosome 9 orphons, were excluded from the earlier analysis of almost 600 of the donors because counts were too low. The presence/absence analyses assumed that sequencing depth was roughly uniform across donors, and that assumption may not be true. A later analysis found that most CMV-associated TCR beta chains appeared HLA-restricted, with HLA associations seemingly driven largely by CMV exposure. In both the original and validation cohorts, the classifier was reported to diagnose cytomegalovirus status with high specificity and sensitivity. In a later genetic analysis, a missense DCLRE1C variant was associated with V-gene and J-gene trimming of TCR beta chains, and the association was replicated in an independent cohort. A few of the identified cytomegalovirus-associated TCR beta chains were confirmed in vitro to be specific for cytomegalovirus antigens. According to the authors, the approach could potentially be generalized to other disease states and immunological phenotypes. Most TCR sequences were seen in very few donors, while some public TCRs were found in many individuals. The 87-base-pair reads could not distinguish some IMGT-functional V segments, including TRBV6-2 and TRBV6-3, so those segments were excluded. Linkage disequilibrium might explain the correlated functional status among segregating V segments, but an unknown experimental factor could not be ruled out. Compared with equally common non-associated chains, HLA-associated TCR beta chains in a later analysis were more clonally expanded and had lower generation probabilities. Assigning TCR associations to individual alleles was difficult when HLA alleles, especially DR and DQ, strongly co-occurred. According to a later analysis, TCR association rates differed among HLA loci, with DRB1 alleles showing the most associated TCRs and HLA-C alleles showing the fewest. A later genetic analysis reported fewer N-insertions in productive TCRs among donors in an Asian-associated ancestry cluster than the approximately 670-donor mean. In an earlier analysis of fewer than 700 of the donors, most TCR beta V segments appeared in productive rearrangements about 90% or about 30% of the time, broadly matching IMGT annotations. The study listed 150 to 200 TCR beta chains as associated with cytomegalovirus. HLA typing was unavailable for some donors at each locus, so association tests used only the typed subset. A group of highly shared sequence variants was considered likely to be a technical artifact of the sequencing pipeline. At a false discovery rate of 0.05, a later analysis linked under 20,000 TCR beta sequences to specific HLA alleles. Immune exposure information for the cohort was limited to CMV serostatus. Several of the top co-occurrence clusters appeared to be linked to parvovirus B19, influenza, CMV and Epstein-Barr virus, according to a later analysis. This cohort had only TCR beta chains sequenced, and the lack of alpha or paired-chain data limited which features could be detected. A further reported finding was that TCR beta sequences accurately predicted the HLA-A and HLA-B alleles for most subjects in the first cohort.

Library construction relied on the immunoSEQ multiplex PCR assay. For the multiplex PCR, a mixture combining 60 forward primers for TCR Vbeta segments and 13 reverse primers for TCR Jbeta segments was used. Amplification of the CDR3 region of rearranged TCR beta genes was performed with a multiplex PCR assay on genomic DNA. On the Illumina HiSeq System, the amplified TCR beta libraries were sequenced as 87-base-pair reads. Regarding the original processing steps: A later analysis counted tens of millions of unique TCR beta chains across the 690 or so repertoires, and roughly 10 million of these chains were shared by at least two donors. To remove PCR and sequencing errors, raw reads were error-corrected and collapsed into unique sequences using a nearest-neighbor algorithm that merged closely related sequences. V, D and J gene segments were assigned by aligning CDR3 sequences to IMGT reference sequences. For a sequence to be retained, at least a six-nucleotide match to both a V gene segment and a J gene segment was required. Rearrangements were classified as productive when the CDR3 lacked stop codons and remained in frame with V and J, and all other rearrangements were classified as non-productive. Following IMGT convention, CDR3 was defined as the stretch from the second conserved V-encoded cysteine to the conserved J-encoded phenylalanine. The earlier analysis of some 540 of the donors excluded any sequence lacking an unambiguous match to a single V gene segment. An earlier analysis of 550 to 650 of the donors classified V segments as functional when productive rearrangements were above 56.7% and as segregating when the standard deviation between donors was above 5%. A statistical classification framework was developed to diagnose cytomegalovirus status using the catalog of TCR beta chain sequences. V and J gene assignment, in a later analysis, came from comparing TCR nucleotide sequences with IMGT/GENE-DB human TR gene sequences. A later analysis assigned CDR3 sequences and most-parsimonious VDJ recombination scenarios with the TCRdist pipeline. In a later analysis, each TCR beta chain was defined by its CDR3 amino acid sequence together with its V-gene family, and reads without a unique V-gene family were excluded. A later analysis removed several hundred highly shared, low-generation-probability nucleotide sequences to deal with suspected cross-contamination and a sequencing artifact. For each public chain, a later analysis derived a clonal expansion index from normalized ranks of inferred template counts within each repertoire. A later analysis computed generation probabilities with a VDJ recombination model fitted to out-of-frame rearrangements, and checked the results against IGoR. A later analysis scored TCR-TCR, TCR-HLA and TCR-CMV co-occurrence with hypergeometric tests, applying a repertoire-size bias correction to TCR pairs. To estimate false discovery rates, a later analysis permuted the HLA or CMV assignments 20 times. A later analysis grouped co-occurring TCRs with DBSCAN, adding TCRdist sequence similarity when clustering within HLA-allele-positive subsets. Repertoires with fewer than 30,000 or more than 120,000 public chains, plus five repertoires with anomalous nucleotide sharing, were excluded from co-occurrence clustering. As stored in TCRdb, this immuneACCESS dataset retains in-frame rearrangements with V and J assigned. A fraction of the clones does not appear; measured against another copy, unresolved V genes explain less than half of the discrepancy, and the remainder lacks a known reason. The V and J calls and clone size were taken over from that table, and D and trimming were inferred from the DNA. This sample has tens of thousands of clones in its table, and under 80% of those were observed once. Of the sample, approximately 4.8% is held by the ten largest clones.

In regard to this clone: What antigen it recognizes has not been identified. The input lacks base qualities; no much larger clone sits a single base away.

In total, 666 healthy bone marrow donors made up the cohort. At the time of sampling, every cohort member was nominally healthy, though immune exposures that went unrecorded were likely present. The donor was CMV seropositive and belonged to the group of around 300 seropositive cohort members. Every donor gave a peripheral blood sample, and the peripheral blood mononuclear cells from that sample were used for TCR beta sequencing. Genomic DNA extraction from the blood cell samples was performed with the Qiagen DNeasy Blood Extraction Kit. The CDR3 goes from the cysteine to the phenylalanine over 15 residues. Here the CDR3 DNA is all that survives: 45 bases in frame from base 1. V was cut back by 8 bases and J by 4 bases, leaving a gap of 19 bases between them. CDR1 LGHNA and CDR2 YSLEER are derived from the germline V gene.

The TCR originated in a male donor in good health and CMV-seropositive. The sequence links TRBV4-3 to TRBJ2-3; no D gene call is confident. The sequenced sample was PBMCs. The CDR3 reads CASQNQLAIPDTQYF. The sequence in DNA is TGCGCCAGCCAAAATCAGTTAGCTATCCCAGATACGCAGTATTTT.